The 20 T cell receptor beta chains below all came from one sample that was sequenced in a study of cytomegalovirus exposure and HLA in healthy donors. The PCR was carried out with 60 Vbeta primers and 13 Jbeta primers. Clones were sequenced by immunoSEQ multiplex PCR, and TCRdb holds only the in-frame ones, with some missing. The ten top clones account for less than 2.5%, within a sample of approximately 120,000 clones. Source material: PBMCs. These receptors were collected from a woman aged 60 to 75 in good health and CMV-seronegative.

The chain couples TRBV18 to TRBJ2-7; 8 bases line up with TRBD1. With 8 bases clipped from V and 7 bases from J, the junction kept 7 bases outside the gene matches. CDR3 length: 12 amino acids. Germline CDR1 reads KGHSH; CDR2 reads LQKENI. In DNA form, the CDR3 reads TGTGCCAGCACAGGGGGTTTCGGAGAGCAGTACTTC. Its translation is CASTGGFGEQYF.

The rearrangement uses TRBV19 and TRBJ2-1, with 12 bases aligning to TRBD2. V was clipped by 7 bases and J by 4 bases; unmatched bases: 11. Germline CDR1 reads LNHDA; CDR2 reads SQIVND (reference sequence). This CDR3 spans 17 amino acids. CDR3 region: CASTSHPSGGGYNEQFF. The CDR3 DNA reads as TGTGCCAGTACCAGCCACCCTAGCGGGGGGGGATACAATGAGCAGTTCTTC.

The chain carries TRBV27 and TRBJ2-5; a possible D gene is TRBD2 (6 bases). V was cut by 5 bases and J by 9 bases, with 16 bases left in between. The germline gives CDR1 MNHEY, CDR2 SMNVEV (reference sequence). The CDR3 length is 13 residues. Here the CDR3 reads CASSPLLGGSQYF. The DNA of the CDR3 is TGTGCCAGCAGTCCCCTTCTTGGGGGGTCCCAGTACTTC.

The chain links TRBV6-1 to TRBJ1-5, with no clear D. The CDR3 has 13 amino acids. Germline V gives CDR1 MNHNS, CDR2 SASEGT. With 5 bases removed from V and 4 bases from J, the gap between germline ends came to 9 bases. CDR3 residues: CASSPEENQPQHF. CDR3 DNA: TGTGCCAGCAGTCCGGAGGAGAATCAGCCCCAGCATTTT.

DNA of the CDR3: TGTGCCAGCAGTCCCTCGACAGGGGGCTATAATTCACCCCTCCACTTT. This codes for CASSPSTGGYNSPLHF. The chain carries TRBV27 and TRBJ1-6; 9 nucleotides line up with TRBD1. The V segment lost 5 bases and the J segment 3 bases; nucleotides outside the gene matches: 5. Germline V gene lookup returns CDR1 MNHEY and CDR2 SMNVEV (reference sequence). The CDR3 contains 16 residues.

The gene calls are TRBV4-1 and TRBJ2-4; 9 nucleotides match TRBD1. The CDR3 length is 15 residues. V was pared by 0 bases and J by 7 bases, with 4 bases of the junction left unmatched. Looked up from germline, CDR1 is MGHRA and CDR2 is YSYEKL. The CDR3 bases are TGCGCCAGCAGCCAAGATACAGGGGGCTGGAACATTCAGTACTTC. Residues: CASSQDTGGWNIQYF.

This chain connects TRBV10-2 to TRBJ1-1; TRBD1 aligns across 8 bases. With 0 bases clipped from V and 1 base from J, the junction kept 4 bases outside the gene matches. CDR3 length equals 16 residues. The germline CDR1 and CDR2 sequences are WSHSY and SAAADI. In nucleotides, the CDR3 is TGCGCCAGCAGTGAGTCGCGGGGGACAGGGAACACTGAAGCTTTCTTT. This translates into CASSESRGTGNTEAFF.

The CDR3 spells CASSLGGSTGELFF. The CDR3 bases are TGTGCCAGCAGCTTGGGGGGCAGCACCGGGGAGCTGTTTTTT. The chain carries TRBV5-8 and TRBJ2-2; D is perhaps TRBD1 (5 bases). Per germline, CDR1 SGHTS and CDR2 YDEGEE. V lost 0 bases and J lost 4, with 7 bases in between. This CDR3 spans 14 amino acids. The full variable domain, its missing parts supplied by reference TRBV5-8 and TRBJ2-2, is EAGVTQSPTHLIKTRGQQATLRCSPISGHTSVYWYQQALGLGLQFLLWYDEGEERNRGNFPPRFSGRQFPNYSSELNVNALELEDSALYLCASSLGGSTGELFFGEGSRLTVL.

This chain uses TRBV5-1 with TRBJ2-1; 8 bases match TRBD2. Germline V gene lookup returns CDR1 SGHRS and CDR2 YFSETQ. Trimming removed 4 bases from V and 5 bases from J; junction bases left unmatched: 8. The CDR3 is 15 residues long. The CDR3: CASSVSGGLHNEQFF. CDR3 DNA sequence: TGCGCCAGCAGCGTGTCGGGAGGGTTACACAATGAGCAGTTCTTC.

V gene TRBV30 combines with J gene TRBJ2-7, with D maybe TRBD2 (5 bases). CDR1 and CDR2 (germline): GTSNPN, SVGIG (reference sequence). Between the trimmed V and J ends, which lost 7 bases and 6 bases, there was a span of 16 bases. This CDR3 has 12 amino acids. The CDR3: CALTRLRSEQYF. The CDR3 DNA reads as TGTGCCTTAACTAGATTACGTAGCGAGCAGTACTTC.

This chain joins TRBV5-8 and TRBJ1-5, with TRBD1 matching 7 bases. The CDR3 is 17 residues long. Trimming at V came to 2 bases and at J to 4 bases, leaving 12 bases not matched to a gene. Germline-derived CDR1 and CDR2 are SGHTS and YDEGEE. The CDR3 protein is CASSFGYTLQGNQPQHF. The CDR3 DNA reads TGTGCCAGCAGCTTTGGATACACCTTACAGGGGAATCAGCCCCAGCATTTT. Using reference TRBV5-8 and TRBJ1-5 for the parts outside the CDR3, the full variable domain is EAGVTQSPTHLIKTRGQQATLRCSPISGHTSVYWYQQALGLGLQFLLWYDEGEERNRGNFPPRFSGRQFPNYSSELNVNALELEDSALYLCASSFGYTLQGNQPQHFGDGTRLSIL.

The V call is TRBV2, the J call TRBJ2-7, with 7 bases identical to TRBD2. CDR3 length: 15 residues. V lost 6 bases to trimming and J lost 0 bases; unmatched junction nucleotides: 8. Germline CDR1 SNHLY, CDR2 FYNNEI. This CDR3 is CASRHRGGYSYEQYF. CDR3 in DNA: TGTGCCAGCAGGCATAGGGGAGGGTACTCCTACGAGCAGTACTTC.

The chain is built from TRBV6-6 and TRBJ1-2; maybe TRBD1 (5 bases). This CDR3 contains 14 residues. Germline values: CDR1 MNHNY, CDR2 SVGAGI (reference sequence). V lost 8 bases, J lost 5 bases, and 18 bases lay in between. For the CDR3, the DNA is TGTGCCAGCGAGGCGACAGACCCCCCTTATGGCTACACCTTC. It specifies CASEATDPPYGYTF.

The V and J genes are TRBV2 and TRBJ1-6; 9 bases fit TRBD1. The ends lost 7 bases at V and 11 bases at J; junction bases unmatched: 6. The CDR3 runs to 13 residues. Germline values: CDR1 SNHLY, CDR2 FYNNEI. In nucleotides, the CDR3 is TGTGCCAGCACTACGGGACAGGGCACACCCCTCCACTTT. Protein product: CASTTGQGTPLHF.

The chain joins TRBV27 to TRBJ2-4; 8 positions agree with TRBD1. The junction had 7 bases not matched to a gene; V was cut back by 5 bases and J by 7 bases. Germline V lookup: CDR1 MNHEY, CDR2 SMNVEV (reference sequence). This CDR3 comprises 14 residues. This chain's CDR3 is CASSERQGRNIQYF. The DNA of the CDR3 is TGTGCCAGCAGTGAAAGACAGGGGAGGAACATTCAGTACTTC.

The chain links TRBV14 to TRBJ2-7; TRBD2 might be the D (5 bases). Germline V gene data show CDR1 as SGHDN and CDR2 as FVKESK. CDR3 length: 13 residues. The V and J ends lost 0 bases and 6 bases respectively, with 9 bases between them. As DNA, the CDR3 is TGTGCCAGCAGCCAAGAACAAGCGGTCGAGCAGTACTTC. Translation gives CASSQEQAVEQYF. Full variable domain (remainder filled in from reference TRBV14 and TRBJ2-7): EAGVTQFPSHSVIEKGQTVTLRCDPISGHDNLYWYRRVMGKEIKFLLHFVKESKQDESGMPNNRFLAERTGGTYSTLKVQPAELEDSGVYFCASSQEQAVEQYFGPGTRLTVT.

The gene calls are TRBV5-1 and TRBJ2-7; 8 bases fit TRBD1. Germline V gives CDR1 SGHRS, CDR2 YFSETQ. The V segment lost 4 bases and the J segment 3 bases; nucleotides outside the gene matches: 9. The CDR3 extends over 15 amino acids. CDR3 sequence reads: CASSPDRGLNYEQYF. The CDR3 DNA sequence: TGCGCCAGCAGCCCAGACAGGGGTTTAAACTACGAGCAGTACTTC. Drawing the rest from reference TRBV5-1 and TRBJ2-7, the complete variable domain is KAGVTQTPRYLIKTRGQQVTLSCSPISGHRSVSWYQQTPGQGLQFLFEYFSETQRNKGNFPGRFSGRQFSNSRSEMNVSTLELGDSALYLCASSPDRGLNYEQYFGPGTRLTVT.

To note about this clone: A read error is likely, as this CDR3 ends without the conserved phenylalanine or tryptophan. This chain connects TRBV5-1 to TRBJ1-6; the D gene is possibly TRBD1 (5 bases). Germline loops: CDR1 SGHRS, CDR2 YFSETQ. The CDR3 has 16 amino acids. V lost 2 bases and J lost 6, with 15 bases in between. CDR3 sequence (DNA): TGCGCCAGCAGCTTATCCGGACAATTTTCTAATTCACCCCTCCACTCT. Amino acids: CASSLSGQFSNSPLHS.

V and J are TRBV7-2 and TRBJ1-1; 7 nucleotides line up with TRBD1. The CDR3 totals 14 residues. The V gene's germline CDR1 is SGHTA and CDR2 FQGNSA. Trimming took 7 bases from V and 1 from J; bases not matched to a gene: 6. The CDR3: CASTRQGPNTEAFF. CDR3 nucleotides: TGTGCCAGCACCCGACAGGGTCCGAACACTGAAGCTTTCTTT.

The rearrangement uses TRBV5-1 and TRBJ2-4; 9 bases line up with TRBD1. The ends lost 3 bases at V and 5 bases at J; junction bases unmatched: 9. This CDR3 is 16 amino acids long. Germline CDR1 SGHRS, CDR2 YFSETQ. CDR3 sequence (DNA): TGCGCCAGCAGCTCCGGGACAGGGACGGTCCAAAACATTCAGTACTTC. This sequence encodes CASSSGTGTVQNIQYF.